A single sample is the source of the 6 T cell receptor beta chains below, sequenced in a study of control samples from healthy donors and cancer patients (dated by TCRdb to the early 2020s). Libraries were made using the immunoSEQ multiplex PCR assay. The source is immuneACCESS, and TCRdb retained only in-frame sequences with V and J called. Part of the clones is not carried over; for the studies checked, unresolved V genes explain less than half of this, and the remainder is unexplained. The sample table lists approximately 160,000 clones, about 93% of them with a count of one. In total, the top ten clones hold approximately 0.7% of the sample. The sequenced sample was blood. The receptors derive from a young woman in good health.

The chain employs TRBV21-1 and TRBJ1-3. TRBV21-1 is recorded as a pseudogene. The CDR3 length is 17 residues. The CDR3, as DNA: TGTGCCAGCAGCAAAGAGCGGGACGGCGACTCTGGAAACACCATATATTTT. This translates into CASSKERDGDSGNTIYF.

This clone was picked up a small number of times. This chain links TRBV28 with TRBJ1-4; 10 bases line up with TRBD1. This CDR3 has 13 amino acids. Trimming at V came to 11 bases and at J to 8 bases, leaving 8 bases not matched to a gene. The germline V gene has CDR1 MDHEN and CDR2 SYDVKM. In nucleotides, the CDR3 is TGTGCCGGAGCGACAGGGGGCGCGGAAAAACTGTTTTTT. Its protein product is CAGATGGAEKLFF.

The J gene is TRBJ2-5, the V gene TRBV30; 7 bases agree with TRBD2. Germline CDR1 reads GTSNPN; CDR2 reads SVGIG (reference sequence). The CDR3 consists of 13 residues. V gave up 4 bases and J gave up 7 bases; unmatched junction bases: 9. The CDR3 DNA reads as TGTGCCTGGACTCCGGGGGGAAGGGGGACCCAGTACTTC. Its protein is CAWTPGGRGTQYF.

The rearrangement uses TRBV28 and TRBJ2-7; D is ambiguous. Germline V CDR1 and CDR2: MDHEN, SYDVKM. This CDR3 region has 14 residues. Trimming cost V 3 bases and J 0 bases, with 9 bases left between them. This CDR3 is CASSFAQPSYEQYF. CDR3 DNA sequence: TGTGCCAGCAGTTTTGCCCAGCCCTCCTACGAGCAGTACTTC.

The chain's CDR3 is CASSSIPSLGQKETQYF. The CDR3 DNA is TGTGCCAGCAGTTCTATCCCCTCTTTGGGACAGAAAGAGACCCAGTACTTC. This chain joins TRBV27 and TRBJ2-5; 7 nucleotides agree with TRBD1. CDR1 and CDR2 (germline): MNHEY, SMNVEV (reference sequence). This CDR3 is 17 amino acids long. The trim removed 4 bases at V and 3 bases at J, leaving 14 bases unmatched.

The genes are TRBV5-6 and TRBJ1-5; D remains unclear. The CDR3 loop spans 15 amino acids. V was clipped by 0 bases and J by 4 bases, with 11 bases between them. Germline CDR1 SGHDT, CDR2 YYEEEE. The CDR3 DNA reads TGTGCCAGCAGCTTGGCGCAGGACTTTAATCAGCCCCAGCATTTT. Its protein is CASSLAQDFNQPQHF.